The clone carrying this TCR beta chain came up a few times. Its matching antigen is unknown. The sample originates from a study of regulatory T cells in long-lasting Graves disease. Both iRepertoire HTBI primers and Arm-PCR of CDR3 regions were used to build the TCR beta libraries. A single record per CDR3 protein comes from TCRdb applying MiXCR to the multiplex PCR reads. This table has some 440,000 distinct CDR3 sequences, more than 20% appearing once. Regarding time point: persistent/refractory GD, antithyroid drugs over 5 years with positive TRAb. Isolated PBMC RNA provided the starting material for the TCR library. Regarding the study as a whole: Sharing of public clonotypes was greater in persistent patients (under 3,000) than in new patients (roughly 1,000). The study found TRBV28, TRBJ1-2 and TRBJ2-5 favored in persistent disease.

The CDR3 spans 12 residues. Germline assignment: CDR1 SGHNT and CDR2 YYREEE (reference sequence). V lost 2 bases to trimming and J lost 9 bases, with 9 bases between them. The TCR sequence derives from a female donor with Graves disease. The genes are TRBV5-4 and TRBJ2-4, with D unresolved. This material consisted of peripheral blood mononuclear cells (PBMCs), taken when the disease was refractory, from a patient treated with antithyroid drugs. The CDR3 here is CASSLSGTIQYF. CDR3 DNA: TGTGCCAGCAGCTTATCGGGTACCATTCAGTACTTC.